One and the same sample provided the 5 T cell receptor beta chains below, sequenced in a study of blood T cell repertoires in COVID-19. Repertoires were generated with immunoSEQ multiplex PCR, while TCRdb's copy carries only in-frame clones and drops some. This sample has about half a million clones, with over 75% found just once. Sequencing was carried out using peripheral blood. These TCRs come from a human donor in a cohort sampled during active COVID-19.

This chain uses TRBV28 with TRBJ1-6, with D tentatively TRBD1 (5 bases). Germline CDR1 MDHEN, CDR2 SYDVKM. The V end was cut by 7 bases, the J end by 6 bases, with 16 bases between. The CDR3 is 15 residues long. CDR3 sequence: CASNGGRQTNSPLHF. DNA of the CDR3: TGTGCCAGCAATGGCGGGAGACAGACTAATTCACCCCTCCACTTT.

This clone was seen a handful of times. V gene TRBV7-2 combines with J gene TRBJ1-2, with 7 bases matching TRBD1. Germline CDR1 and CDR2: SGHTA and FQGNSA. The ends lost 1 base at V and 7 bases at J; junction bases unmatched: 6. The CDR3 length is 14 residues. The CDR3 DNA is TGTGCCAGCAGCTTAGGCCAGGGGGTCAGTGGCTACACCTTC. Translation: CASSLGQGVSGYTF.

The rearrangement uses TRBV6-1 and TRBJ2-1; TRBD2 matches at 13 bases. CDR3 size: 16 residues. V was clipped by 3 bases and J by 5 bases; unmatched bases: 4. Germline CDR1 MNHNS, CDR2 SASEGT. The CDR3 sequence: CASSDRTSGRNNEQFF. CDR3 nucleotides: TGTGCCAGCAGTGATCGGACTAGCGGGAGAAACAATGAGCAGTTCTTC.

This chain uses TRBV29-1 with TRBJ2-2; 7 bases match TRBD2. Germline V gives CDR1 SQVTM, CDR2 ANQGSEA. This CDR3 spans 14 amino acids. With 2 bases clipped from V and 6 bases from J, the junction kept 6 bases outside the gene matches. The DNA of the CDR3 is TGCAGCGTTGAAACTGTGGGAGGGGCCGGGGAGCTGTTTTTT. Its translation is CSVETVGGAGELFF.

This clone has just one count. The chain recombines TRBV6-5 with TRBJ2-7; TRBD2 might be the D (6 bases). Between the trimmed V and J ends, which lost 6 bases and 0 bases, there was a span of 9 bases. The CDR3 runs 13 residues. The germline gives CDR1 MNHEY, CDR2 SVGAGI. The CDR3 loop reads CASRKTSSYEQYF. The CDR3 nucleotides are TGTGCCAGCAGGAAGACTAGCTCCTACGAGCAGTACTTC.